A single sample is the source of the 9 T cell receptor beta chains below, sequenced in a study of cytomegalovirus exposure and HLA in healthy donors. A multiplex PCR was run with 60 Vbeta primers and 13 Jbeta primers. Sequenced by immunoSEQ multiplex PCR; TCRdb stores in-frame clones only, minus some. Among 100,000 to 150,000 clones listed, about 84% were seen once. Sequencing was carried out using PBMCs. These receptors came from a man aged 40-49 years in good health and CMV-seronegative.

This clone was observed once. This sequence joins TRBV7-9 and TRBJ2-1; D is perhaps TRBD1 (6 bases). This CDR3 has 15 residues. The germline V gene encodes CDR1 SEHNR and CDR2 FQNEAQ (reference sequence). V lost 2 bases to trimming and J lost 4 bases, with 12 bases between them. This CDR3 reads CASSLFLGAYNEQFF. DNA of the CDR3: TGTGCCAGCAGCTTATTTCTGGGGGCTTACAATGAGCAGTTCTTC.

The J gene is TRBJ2-3, the V gene TRBV7-6; 9 bases line up with TRBD1. This CDR3 comprises 15 residues. Germline V gene data show CDR1 as SGHVS and CDR2 as FNYEAQ. Losses at the gene ends were 4 bases for V and 2 bases for J; bases not matched to a gene: 4. The CDR3 sequence is CASSSGTGNTDTQYF. The CDR3 DNA reads TGTGCCAGCAGCTCTGGGACAGGGAACACAGATACGCAGTATTTT.

This chain links TRBV5-1 with TRBJ1-5; 7 bases line up with TRBD1. This CDR3 is 15 amino acids long. V lost 4 bases, J lost 0 bases, and 4 bases stayed unmatched. The germline V gene has CDR1 SGHRS and CDR2 YFSETQ. The CDR3 DNA reads as TGCGCCAGCAGCCTCACAGGGGATAGCAATCAGCCCCAGCATTTT. Its protein is CASSLTGDSNQPQHF.

The chain uses TRBV5-8 and TRBJ1-5, with D perhaps matching TRBD1 (6 bases). Deletions cut 5 bases from V and 3 bases from J, with 15 bases between. This CDR3 is 15 amino acids long. The germline V gene encodes CDR1 SGHTS and CDR2 YDEGEE. CDR3 loop: CASSYTGMFNQPQHF. The CDR3 region has the DNA TGTGCCAGCAGTTATACAGGGATGTTCAATCAGCCCCAGCATTTT.

J is TRBJ2-2 and V is TRBV9; D possibly corresponds to TRBD2 (5 bases). Germline-derived CDR1 and CDR2 are SGDLS and YYNGEE. The CDR3 has 15 residues. Trimming stripped 0 bases from V and 3 bases from J, with 9 bases between. The CDR3 region is CASSVAGIDTGELFF. Written as DNA, the CDR3 is TGTGCCAGCAGCGTAGCGGGGATAGACACCGGGGAGCTGTTTTTT.

The chain joins TRBV7-9 to TRBJ2-3; 7 bases match TRBD2. Germline loops: CDR1 SEHNR, CDR2 FQNEAQ (reference sequence). This CDR3 is 15 amino acids long. V was pared by 1 base and J by 3 bases, with 4 bases of the junction left unmatched. The DNA for the CDR3 is TGTGCCAGCAGCTTAGAGAGGGGAGGGACAGATACGCAGTATTTT. Residues: CASSLERGGTDTQYF.

Only one count was recorded for this clone. V gene TRBV11-2 combines with J gene TRBJ2-7; tentatively, D is TRBD2 (6 bases). Trimming removed 0 bases at V and 6 bases at J, with 27 bases between. CDR3 size: 19 residues. The V gene's germline CDR1 is SGHAT and CDR2 FQNNGV. Here the CDR3 reads CASSLEGERGTPVTSEQYF. CDR3 nucleotide sequence: TGTGCCAGCAGCTTAGAGGGAGAGCGCGGGACCCCTGTAACTTCCGAGCAGTACTTC.

The chain recombines TRBV7-2 with TRBJ1-1, with 8 bases aligning to TRBD1. Germline CDR1 SGHTA, CDR2 FQGNSA. Losses at the gene ends were 1 base for V and 4 bases for J; bases not matched to a gene: 2. The CDR3 is 14 residues long. Here the CDR3 reads CASSLVQGGTEAFF. The CDR3 DNA reads TGTGCCAGCAGCTTAGTACAGGGGGGCACTGAAGCTTTCTTT. The variable domain in full, completed from reference TRBV7-2 and TRBJ1-1, reads GAGVSQSPSNKVTEKGKDVELRCDPISGHTALYWYRQSLGQGLEFLIYFQGNSAPDKSGLPSDRFSAERTGGSVSTLTIQRTQQEDSAVYLCASSLVQGGTEAFFGQGTRLTVV.

This clone has only one observation. The chain combines TRBV11-2 with TRBJ2-1; possibly TRBD2 for D (5 bases). V gave up 2 bases and J gave up 0 bases, with 8 bases separating them. The CDR3 covers 15 residues. CDR1 SGHAT and CDR2 FQNNGV come from the germline V gene. CDR3 DNA: TGTGCCAGCAGCTTAACGGGGAGCTCCTACAATGAGCAGTTCTTC. Translating it yields CASSLTGSSYNEQFF.